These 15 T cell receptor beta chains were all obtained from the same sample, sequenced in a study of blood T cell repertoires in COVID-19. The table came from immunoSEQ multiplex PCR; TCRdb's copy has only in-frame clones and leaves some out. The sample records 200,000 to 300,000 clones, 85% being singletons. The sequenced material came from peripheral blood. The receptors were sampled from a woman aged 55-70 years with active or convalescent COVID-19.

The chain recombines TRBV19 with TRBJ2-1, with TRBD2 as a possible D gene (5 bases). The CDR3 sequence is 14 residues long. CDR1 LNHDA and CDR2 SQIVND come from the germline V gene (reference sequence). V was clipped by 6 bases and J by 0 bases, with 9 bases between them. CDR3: CASSPEGSYNEQFF. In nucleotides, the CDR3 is TGTGCCAGTAGCCCTGAGGGCTCCTACAATGAGCAGTTCTTC.

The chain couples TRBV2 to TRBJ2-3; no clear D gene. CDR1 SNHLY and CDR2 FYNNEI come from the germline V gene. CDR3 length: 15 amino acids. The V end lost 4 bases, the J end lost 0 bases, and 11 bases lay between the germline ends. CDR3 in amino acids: CASSVEQTSTDTQYF. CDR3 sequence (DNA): TGTGCCAGCAGTGTCGAGCAGACTAGCACAGATACGCAGTATTTT.

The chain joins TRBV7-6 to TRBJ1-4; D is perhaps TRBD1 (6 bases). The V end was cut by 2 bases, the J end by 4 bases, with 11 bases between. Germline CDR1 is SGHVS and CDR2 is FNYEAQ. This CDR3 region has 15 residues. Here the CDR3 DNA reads TGTGCCAGCAGCTTACCGACAGGTTATAATGAAAAACTGTTTTTT. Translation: CASSLPTGYNEKLFF.

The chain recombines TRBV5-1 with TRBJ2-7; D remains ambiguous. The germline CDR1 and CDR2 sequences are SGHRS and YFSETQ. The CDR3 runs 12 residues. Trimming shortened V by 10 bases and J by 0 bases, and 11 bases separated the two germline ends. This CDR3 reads CALRLNSYEQYV. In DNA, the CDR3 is TGCGCCCTCAGACTTAACTCCTACGAGCAGTACGTC.

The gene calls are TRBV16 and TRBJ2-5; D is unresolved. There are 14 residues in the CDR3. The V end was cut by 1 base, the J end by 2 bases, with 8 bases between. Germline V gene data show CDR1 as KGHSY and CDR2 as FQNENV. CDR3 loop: CASSQWAGQETQYF. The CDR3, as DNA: TGTGCCAGCAGCCAATGGGCAGGACAAGAGACCCAGTACTTC.

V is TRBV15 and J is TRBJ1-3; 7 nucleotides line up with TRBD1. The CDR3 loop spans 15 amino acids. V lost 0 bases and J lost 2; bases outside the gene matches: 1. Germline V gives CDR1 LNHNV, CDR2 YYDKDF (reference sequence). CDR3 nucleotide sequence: TGTGCCACCAGCAGAGACAGGGGGGCTGGAAACACCATATATTTT. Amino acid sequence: CATSRDRGAGNTIYF.

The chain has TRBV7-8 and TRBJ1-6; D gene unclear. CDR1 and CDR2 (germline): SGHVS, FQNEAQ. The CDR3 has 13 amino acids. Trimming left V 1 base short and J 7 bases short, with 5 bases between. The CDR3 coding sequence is TGTGCCAGCAGCTTAGTTCGGAATTCACCCCTCCACTTT. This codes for CASSLVRNSPLHF.

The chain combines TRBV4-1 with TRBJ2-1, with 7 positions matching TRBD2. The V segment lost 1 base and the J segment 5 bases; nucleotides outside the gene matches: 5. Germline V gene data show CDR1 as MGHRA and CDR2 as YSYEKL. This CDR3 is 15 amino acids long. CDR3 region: CASSQGLAPDNEQFF. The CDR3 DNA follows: TGCGCCAGCAGCCAAGGACTAGCTCCCGACAATGAGCAGTTCTTC.

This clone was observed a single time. CDR3 DNA: TGTGCCAGCAGCGCCCGACTAGCGGGGGGGGGCGATGAGCAGTTCTTC. Residues: CASSARLAGGGDEQFF. The V call is TRBV7-8, the J call TRBJ2-1, with 14 nucleotides matching TRBD2. The CDR3 is 16 amino acids. The ends lost 5 bases at V and 8 bases at J; junction bases unmatched: 8. Germline V gene data show CDR1 as SGHVS and CDR2 as FQNEAQ.

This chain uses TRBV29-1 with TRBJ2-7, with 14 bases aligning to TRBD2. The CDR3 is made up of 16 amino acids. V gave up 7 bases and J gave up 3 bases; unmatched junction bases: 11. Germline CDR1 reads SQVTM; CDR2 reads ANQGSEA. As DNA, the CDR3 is TGCAGCGCCAACACTCCGGGACTAGCGGGGGTCTACGAGCAGTACGTC. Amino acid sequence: CSANTPGLAGVYEQYV.

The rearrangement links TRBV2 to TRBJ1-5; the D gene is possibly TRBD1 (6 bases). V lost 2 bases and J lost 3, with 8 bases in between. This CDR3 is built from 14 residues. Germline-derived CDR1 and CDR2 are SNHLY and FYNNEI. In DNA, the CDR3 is TGTGCCAGCAGTGAAAACAGGGCCAATCAGCCCCAGCATTTT. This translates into CASSENRANQPQHF.

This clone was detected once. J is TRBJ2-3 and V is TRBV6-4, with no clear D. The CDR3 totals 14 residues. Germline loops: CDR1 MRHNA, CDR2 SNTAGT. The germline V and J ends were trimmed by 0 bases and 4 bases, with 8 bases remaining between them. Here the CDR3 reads CASSDSADSDTQYF. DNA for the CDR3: TGTGCCAGCAGTGACTCTGCAGACTCAGATACGCAGTATTTT.

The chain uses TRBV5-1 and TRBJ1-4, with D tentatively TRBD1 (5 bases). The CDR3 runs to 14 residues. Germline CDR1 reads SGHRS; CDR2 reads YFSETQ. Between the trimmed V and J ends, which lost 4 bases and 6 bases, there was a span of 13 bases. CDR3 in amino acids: CASSLGRRHEKLFF. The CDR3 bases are TGCGCCAGCAGCCTGGGACGGCGGCATGAAAAACTGTTTTTT.

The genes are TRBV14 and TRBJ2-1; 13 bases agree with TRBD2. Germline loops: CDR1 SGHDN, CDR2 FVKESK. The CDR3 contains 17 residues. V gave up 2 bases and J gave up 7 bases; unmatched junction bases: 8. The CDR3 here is CASSQPGLAGVRNEQFF. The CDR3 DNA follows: TGTGCCAGCAGCCAACCAGGACTAGCGGGAGTGCGGAATGAGCAGTTCTTC.

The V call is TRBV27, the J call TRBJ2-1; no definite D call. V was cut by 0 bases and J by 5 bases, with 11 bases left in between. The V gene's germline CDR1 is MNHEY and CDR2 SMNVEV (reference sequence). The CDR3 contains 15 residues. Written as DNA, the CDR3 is TGTGCCAGCAGTTTATCCACAGTATGGAACAATGAGCAGTTCTTC. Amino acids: CASSLSTVWNNEQFF.